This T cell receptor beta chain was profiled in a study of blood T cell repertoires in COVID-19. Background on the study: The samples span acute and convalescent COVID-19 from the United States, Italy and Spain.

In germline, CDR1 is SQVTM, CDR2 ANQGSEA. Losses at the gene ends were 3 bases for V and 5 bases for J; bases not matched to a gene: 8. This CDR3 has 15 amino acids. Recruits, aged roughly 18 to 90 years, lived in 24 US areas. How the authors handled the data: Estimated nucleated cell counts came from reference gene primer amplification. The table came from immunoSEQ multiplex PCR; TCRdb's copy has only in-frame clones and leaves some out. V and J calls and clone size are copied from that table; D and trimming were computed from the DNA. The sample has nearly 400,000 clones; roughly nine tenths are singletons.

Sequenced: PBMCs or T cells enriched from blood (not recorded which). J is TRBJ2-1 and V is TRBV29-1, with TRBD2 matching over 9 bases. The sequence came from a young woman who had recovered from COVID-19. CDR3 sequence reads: CSVDPNSGSNNEQFF. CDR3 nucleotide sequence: TGCAGCGTTGACCCCAATAGCGGGAGCAACAATGAGCAGTTCTTC.